These 17 T cell receptor beta chains share one sample of origin, sequenced in a study of OX40 agonist ivuxolimab in advanced cancers. Library preparation used the immunoSEQ multiplex PCR assay. This immuneACCESS table, as held by TCRdb, lists in-frame sequences with V and J called but not all clones. Of the missing ones, under half trace to an unresolved V gene in checked studies; the others have no known cause. Across this sample there are some 83,000 clones, with about nine tenths seen only once. In total, the top ten clones hold about 0.75% of the sample. This specimen consisted of CD4+ or CD8+ T cells sorted from blood, obtained in a trial of the OX40 agonist ivuxolimab. These receptors originate from an adult with an advanced solid tumor such as melanoma, head and neck, liver or kidney cancer.

The chain has TRBV6-5 and TRBJ2-5, with 9 bases lining up with TRBD1. The CDR3 length is 15 residues. Looked up from germline, CDR1 is MNHEY and CDR2 is SVGAGI. Trimming at V came to 3 bases and at J to 4 bases, leaving 6 bases not matched to a gene. The CDR3 reads CASSYLDRGRETQYF. The CDR3 DNA is TGTGCCAGCAGTTATTTGGACAGGGGAAGAGAGACCCAGTACTTC.

The chain couples TRBV6-1 to TRBJ2-1; no definite D call. From germline, CDR1 is MNHNS and CDR2 SASEGT. V shed 2 bases and J shed 6 bases, with 11 bases lying between them. This CDR3 is 14 amino acids long. The CDR3 loop is CASSELSRTNEQFF. DNA of the CDR3: TGTGCCAGCAGTGAACTTTCACGTACCAATGAGCAGTTCTTC.

This clone was detected only once. This chain joins TRBV4-3 and TRBJ1-4; D is possibly TRBD1 (5 bases). The germline gives CDR1 LGHNA, CDR2 YSLEER. Trimming removed 0 bases from V and 8 bases from J, with 13 bases in between. The CDR3 spans 15 residues. CDR3 coding DNA: TGCGCCAGCAGCCAAGAAGTGGGACGGGGGGAAAAACTGTTTTTT. Protein: CASSQEVGRGEKLFF.

The chain joins TRBV28 to TRBJ2-7; 7 nucleotides line up with TRBD1. The V gene's germline CDR1 is MDHEN and CDR2 SYDVKM. The length of the CDR3 is 12 residues. Unmatched junction bases numbered 6, after V lost 5 bases and J lost 8 bases. In nucleotides, the CDR3 is TGTGCCAGCAGTACCGGACAGGTACAGCAGTACTTC. Protein sequence: CASSTGQVQQYF.

The chain employs TRBV5-4 and TRBJ1-4; possibly TRBD1 for D (6 bases). V lost 0 bases to trimming and J lost 8 bases, with 11 bases between them. The CDR3 loop spans 14 amino acids. Per germline, CDR1 SGHNT and CDR2 YYREEE (reference sequence). The CDR3 protein is CASSLDRVGEKLFF. The CDR3 DNA reads as TGTGCCAGCAGCTTGGACAGGGTTGGGGAAAAACTGTTTTTT.

This chain links TRBV28 with TRBJ2-7; D is unclear. The germline V and J ends were trimmed by 3 bases and 0 bases, with 15 bases remaining between them. The CDR3 covers 16 residues. Germline V gene data show CDR1 as MDHEN and CDR2 as SYDVKM. The CDR3 reads CASSFPRRLSSYEQYF. The CDR3 DNA reads TGTGCCAGCAGTTTCCCCAGGCGATTGAGCTCCTACGAGCAGTACTTC.

In its sample, this clone was seen once. The chain has TRBV10-2 and TRBJ2-5; unclear D gene. The V end was cut by 7 bases, the J end by 9 bases, with 15 bases between. Germline V CDR1 and CDR2: WSHSY, SAAADI. The CDR3 sequence is 12 residues long. CDR3 in DNA: TGCGCCAGCAAGGCGGAGCCAAGGGCCCAGTACTTC. It is translated as CASKAEPRAQYF.

J is TRBJ1-5 and V is TRBV18; D gene uncertain. CDR1 is KGHSH and CDR2 is LQKENI in the germline V gene. CDR3 size: 13 residues. Trimming shortened V by 3 bases and J by 8 bases, and 11 bases separated the two germline ends. CDR3 DNA sequence: TGTGCCAGCTCACCGCACCATGATGAGCCCCAGCATTTT. Translated, it gives CASSPHHDEPQHF.

CDR3 residues: CASSEVVADGETQYF. CDR3 bases: TGTGCCAGCAGTGAAGTGGTAGCGGATGGAGAGACCCAGTACTTC. This chain connects TRBV6-1 to TRBJ2-5; the D gene is possibly TRBD2 (6 bases). Per the germline V gene, CDR1 is MNHNS and CDR2 is SASEGT. V was cut by 1 base and J by 4 bases, with 13 bases left in between. The CDR3 contains 15 residues.

The J gene is TRBJ1-1, the V gene TRBV10-3; D is uncertain. Deletions cut 5 bases from V and 0 bases from J, with 4 bases between. CDR3 size: 12 residues. CDR1 ENHRY and CDR2 SYGVKD come from the germline V gene. The DNA for the CDR3 is TGTGCCATCAGTACCCTGAACACTGAAGCTTTCTTT. Protein product: CAISTLNTEAFF.

J is TRBJ2-1 and V is TRBV20-1; a possible D gene is TRBD1 (5 bases). The germline CDR1 and CDR2 sequences are DFQATT and SNEGSKA (reference sequence). V lost 5 bases and J lost 9, with 11 bases in between. The CDR3 loop spans 11 amino acids. This chain's CDR3 is CSAPWGVEQFF. In DNA form, the CDR3 reads TGCAGTGCTCCTTGGGGCGTTGAGCAGTTCTTC.

The chain is built from TRBV28 and TRBJ2-5; no clear D gene. This CDR3 region has 12 residues. CDR1 is MDHEN and CDR2 is SYDVKM in the germline V gene. Trimming took 6 bases from V and 4 from J, leaving 9 bases between them. CDR3 sequence (DNA): TGTGCCAGCAGAGTGCAGGCAGAGACCCAGTACTTC. It encodes CASRVQAETQYF. Drawing the rest from reference TRBV28 and TRBJ2-5, the complete variable domain is DVKVTQSSRYLVKRTGEKVFLECVQDMDHENMFWYRQDPGLGLRLIYFSYDVKMKEKGDIPEGYSVSREKKERFSLILESASTNQTSMYLCASRVQAETQYFGPGTRLLVL.

V usage is TRBV2 and J usage is TRBJ2-7; 11 bases are shared with TRBD2. Germline CDR1 and CDR2: SNHLY and FYNNEI. V lost 5 bases and J lost 4; bases outside the gene matches: 7. CDR3 size: 15 residues. The CDR3 sequence: CASSITSGSIYEQYF. In DNA, the CDR3 is TGTGCCAGCAGTATTACTAGCGGGAGTATTTACGAGCAGTACTTC.

The table lists this clone with a few counts. J is TRBJ1-2 and V is TRBV5-4; unclear D gene. The germline V and J ends were trimmed by 4 bases and 0 bases, with 13 bases remaining between them. This CDR3 has 15 residues. Per the germline V gene, CDR1 is SGHNT and CDR2 is YYREEE (reference sequence). This CDR3 is CASSLRAPPNYGYTF. The CDR3 nucleotides read TGTGCCAGCAGCCTGCGGGCACCACCTAACTATGGCTACACCTTC.

This chain connects TRBV5-1 to TRBJ2-3; 8 nucleotides align to TRBD2. Trimming removed 4 bases from V and 5 bases from J; junction bases left unmatched: 12. Germline-derived CDR1 and CDR2 are SGHRS and YFSETQ. The CDR3 loop spans 16 amino acids. The CDR3 reads CASSLWGGAGEDTQYF. The CDR3, as DNA: TGCGCCAGCAGCCTATGGGGGGGAGCGGGAGAAGATACGCAGTATTTT.

V usage is TRBV28 and J usage is TRBJ1-2; a possible D gene is TRBD1 (6 bases). Germline V gene lookup returns CDR1 MDHEN and CDR2 SYDVKM. The CDR3 runs 14 residues. V gave up 6 bases and J gave up 4 bases, with 15 bases separating them. CDR3 DNA: TGTGCCAGCAGGATAACAGGGAGTTTCTATGGCTACACCTTC. As protein: CASRITGSFYGYTF.

The chain links TRBV6-5 to TRBJ1-1; D not certain. The CDR3 covers 12 residues. The V gene lost 2 bases and the J gene lost 3 bases, with 4 bases spanning the gap. Germline-derived CDR1 and CDR2 are MNHEY and SVGAGI. In nucleotides, the CDR3 is TGTGCCAGCAGTTACGGGGACACTGAAGCTTTCTTT. This codes for CASSYGDTEAFF.